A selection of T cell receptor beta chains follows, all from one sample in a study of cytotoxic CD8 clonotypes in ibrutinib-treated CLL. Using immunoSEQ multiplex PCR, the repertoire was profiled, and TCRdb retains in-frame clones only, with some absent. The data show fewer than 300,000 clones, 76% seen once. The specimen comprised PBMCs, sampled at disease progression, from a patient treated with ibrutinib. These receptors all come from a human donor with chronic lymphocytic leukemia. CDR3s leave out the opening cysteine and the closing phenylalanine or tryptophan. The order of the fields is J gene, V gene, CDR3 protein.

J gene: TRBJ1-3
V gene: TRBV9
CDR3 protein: ASKDSGNTIY

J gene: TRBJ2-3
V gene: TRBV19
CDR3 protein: ASSSLRTLTDTQY

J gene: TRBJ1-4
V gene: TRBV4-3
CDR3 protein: ASSQERSGGEKLF

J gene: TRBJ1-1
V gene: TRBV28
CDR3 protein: ASMGGGTEAF

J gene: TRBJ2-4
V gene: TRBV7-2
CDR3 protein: ASSPTGPRIAKNIQY

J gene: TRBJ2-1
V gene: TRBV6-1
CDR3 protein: ASRHPGQGAFEQF

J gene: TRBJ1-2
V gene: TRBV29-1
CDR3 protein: SARTGGEGGYT

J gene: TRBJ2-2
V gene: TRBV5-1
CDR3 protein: ASSPGQGDTGELF

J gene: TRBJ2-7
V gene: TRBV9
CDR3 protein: ASSPGQGAYEQY

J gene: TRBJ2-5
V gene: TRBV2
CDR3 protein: ATEPRGQETQY

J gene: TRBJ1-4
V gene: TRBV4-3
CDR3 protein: ASSQDLTVREKLF

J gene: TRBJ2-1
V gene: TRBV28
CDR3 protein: ASTLRDIFYNEQF

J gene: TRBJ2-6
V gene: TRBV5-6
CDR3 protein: AVSRSSGANVLT

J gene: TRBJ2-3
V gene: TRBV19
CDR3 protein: ASTSSTDTQY

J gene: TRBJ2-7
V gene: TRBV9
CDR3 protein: ASSPGTSSYEQY

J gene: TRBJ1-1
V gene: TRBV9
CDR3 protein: ASSVAGAMNTEAF

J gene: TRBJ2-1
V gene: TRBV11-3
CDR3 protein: ASSLRIGGAGDEQF

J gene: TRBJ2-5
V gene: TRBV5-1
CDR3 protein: ASSLAAGRETQY

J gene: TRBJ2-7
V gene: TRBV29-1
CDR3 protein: SVQTRTGGYEQY

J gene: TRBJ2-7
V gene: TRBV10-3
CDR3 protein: AISGGGVGEQY

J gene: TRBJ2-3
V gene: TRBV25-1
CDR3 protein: ASSEVNTDTQY

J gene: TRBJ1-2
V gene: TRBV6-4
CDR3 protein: ASSLDPGHGYT

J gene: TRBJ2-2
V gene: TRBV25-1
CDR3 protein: ASLAASNTGELF

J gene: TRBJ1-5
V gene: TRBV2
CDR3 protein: ASSVGDRVNQPQH

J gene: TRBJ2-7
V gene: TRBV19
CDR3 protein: ASMGPVGQGMYEQY

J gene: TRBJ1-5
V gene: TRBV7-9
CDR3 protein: ASSFDEGQGDQPQH

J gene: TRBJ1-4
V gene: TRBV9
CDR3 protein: ASSAGLNEKLF

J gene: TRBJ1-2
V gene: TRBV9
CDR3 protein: ASSVEYGQGFGYT

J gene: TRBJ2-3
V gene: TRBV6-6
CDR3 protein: ATGSPDTQY

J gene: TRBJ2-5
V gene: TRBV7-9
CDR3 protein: ASSRTPQGAGTQY

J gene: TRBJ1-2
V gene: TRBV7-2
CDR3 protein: ASSSEGGAGGYT

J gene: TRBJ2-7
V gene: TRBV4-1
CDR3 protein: ASSLTGYEQY

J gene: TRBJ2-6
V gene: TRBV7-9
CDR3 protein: ASSLYPTSANVLT

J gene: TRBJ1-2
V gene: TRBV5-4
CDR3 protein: ASSLGGLESYT

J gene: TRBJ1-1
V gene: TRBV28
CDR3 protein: ATQRGPGGTEAF

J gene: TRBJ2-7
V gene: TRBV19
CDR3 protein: ASSISLDRNYEQY

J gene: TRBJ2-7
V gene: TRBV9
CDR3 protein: ASSVGGGPAYEQY

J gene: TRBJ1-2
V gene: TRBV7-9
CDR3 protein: ASSQNLGGRLANYGYT

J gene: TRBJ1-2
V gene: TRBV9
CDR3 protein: ASSVGRGTGAGYT

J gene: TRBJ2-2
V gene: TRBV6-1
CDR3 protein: ASSEVRNTGELF

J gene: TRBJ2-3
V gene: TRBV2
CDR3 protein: ASNQAGVDTQY